This TCR beta chain came from a study of shared clonotypes between healthy human individuals. Study as a whole: CD4 naive and memory got three plates each, CD8 naive two, CD8 memory one.

The CDR3 runs 13 residues. Per the germline V gene, CDR1 is SGHAT and CDR2 is FQNNGV. V lost 4 bases to trimming and J lost 3 bases, with 7 bases between them. Sequenced by immunoSEQ multiplex PCR; TCRdb stores in-frame clones only, minus some. The profile shows about 1.1 million clones, 77% of them singletons. The clonotype comes from a man between 18 and 29 years old in good health. Some clones in this sample may be carry-over from other donors' samples. The chain links TRBV11-2 to TRBJ1-5, with D unclear. Specimen: memory CD4+ T cells from PBMCs. The subset: CD45RA-negative fraction. CDR3 in amino acids: CASSWDTNQPQHF. CDR3 in DNA: TGTGCCAGCAGCTGGGATACCAATCAGCCCCAGCATTTT. Full variable domain (outside the CDR3, taken from reference TRBV11-2 and TRBJ1-5): EAGVAQSPRYKIIEKRQSVAFWCNPISGHATLYWYQQILGQGPKLLIQFQNNGVVDDSQLPKDRFSAERLKGVDSTLKIQPAKLEDSAVYLCASSWDTNQPQHFGDGTRLSIL.